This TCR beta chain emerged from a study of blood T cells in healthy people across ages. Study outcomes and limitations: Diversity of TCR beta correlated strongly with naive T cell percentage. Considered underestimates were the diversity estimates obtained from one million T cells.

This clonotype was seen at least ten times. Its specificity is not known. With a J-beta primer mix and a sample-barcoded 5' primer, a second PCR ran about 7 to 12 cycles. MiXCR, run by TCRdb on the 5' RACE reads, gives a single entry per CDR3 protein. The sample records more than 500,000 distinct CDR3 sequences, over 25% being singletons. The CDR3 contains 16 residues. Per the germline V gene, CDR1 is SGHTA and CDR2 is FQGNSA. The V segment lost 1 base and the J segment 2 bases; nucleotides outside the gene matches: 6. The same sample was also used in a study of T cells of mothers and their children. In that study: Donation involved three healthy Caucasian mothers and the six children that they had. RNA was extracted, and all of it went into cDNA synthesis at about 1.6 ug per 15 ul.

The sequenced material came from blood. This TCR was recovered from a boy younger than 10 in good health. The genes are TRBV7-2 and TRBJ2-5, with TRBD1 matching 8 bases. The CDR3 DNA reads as TGTGCCAGCAGCTTAGTCGTAGGACAGGGACAAGAGACCCAGTACTTC. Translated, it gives CASSLVVGQGQETQYF.